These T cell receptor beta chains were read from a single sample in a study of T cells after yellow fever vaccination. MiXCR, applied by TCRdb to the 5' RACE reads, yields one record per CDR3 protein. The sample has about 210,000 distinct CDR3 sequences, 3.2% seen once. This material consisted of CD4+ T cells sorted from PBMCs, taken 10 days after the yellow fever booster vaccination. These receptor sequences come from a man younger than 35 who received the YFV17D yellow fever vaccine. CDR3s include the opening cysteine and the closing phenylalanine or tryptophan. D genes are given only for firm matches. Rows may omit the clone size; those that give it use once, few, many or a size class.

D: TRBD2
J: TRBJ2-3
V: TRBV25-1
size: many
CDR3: CASSESPRGLAGGLTTDTQYF
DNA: TGTGCCAGCAGTGAATCCCCTCGGGGACTAGCGGGGGGCCTTACCACAGATACGCAGTATTTT

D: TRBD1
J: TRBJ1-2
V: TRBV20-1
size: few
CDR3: CSARVGWGQGGSYGYTF
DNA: TGCAGTGCTAGAGTCGGGTGGGGACAGGGGGGTTCCTATGGCTACACCTTC

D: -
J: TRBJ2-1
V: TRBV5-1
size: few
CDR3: CASSLGTGSSYNEQFF
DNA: TGCGCCAGCAGCTTGGGGACGGGGAGCTCCTACAATGAGCAGTTCTTC

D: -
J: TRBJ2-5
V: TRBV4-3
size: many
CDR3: CASSLQGKVETQYF
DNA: TGCGCCAGCAGCCTACAGGGAAAAGTAGAGACCCAGTACTTC

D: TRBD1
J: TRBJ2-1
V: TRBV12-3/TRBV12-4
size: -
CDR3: CASSTRQGLLEQFF
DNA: TGTGCCAGCAGTACCCGACAGGGCCTCCTCGAGCAGTTCTTC

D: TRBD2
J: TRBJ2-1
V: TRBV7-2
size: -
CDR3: CASSLGGGLAASHNEQFF
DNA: TGTGCCAGCAGCTTAGGGGGGGGACTAGCGGCCTCCCACAATGAGCAGTTCTTC

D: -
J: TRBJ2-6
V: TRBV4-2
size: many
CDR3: CASSRELVSGANVLTF
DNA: TGTGCCAGCAGCCGAGAACTTGTGTCTGGGGCCAACGTCCTGACTTTC

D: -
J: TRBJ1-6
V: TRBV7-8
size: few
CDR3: CASSSWRGYDSPLHF
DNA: TGTGCCAGCAGCAGCTGGCGGGGCTACGATTCACCCCTCCACTTT

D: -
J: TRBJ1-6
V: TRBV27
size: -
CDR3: CASTRTGFDNSPLHF
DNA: TGTGCCAGCACTCGCACGGGATTTGATAATTCACCCCTCCACTTT

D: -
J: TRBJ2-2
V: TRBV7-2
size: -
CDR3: CASSLGERDGELFF
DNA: TGTGCCAGCAGCTTAGGGGAAAGGGACGGGGAGCTGTTTTTT

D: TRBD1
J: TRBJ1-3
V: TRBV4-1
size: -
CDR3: CASSLAGGGNTIYF
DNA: TGCGCCAGCAGCCTCGCAGGGGGAGGAAACACCATATATTTT

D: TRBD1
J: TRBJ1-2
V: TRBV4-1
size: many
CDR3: CASSQDWTGAHPYGYTF
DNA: TGCGCCAGCAGCCAAGATTGGACAGGCGCCCACCCATATGGCTACACCTTC

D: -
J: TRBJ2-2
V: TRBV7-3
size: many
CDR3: CASRQGIPGELFF
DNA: TGTGCCAGCAGGCAGGGTATTCCCGGGGAGCTGTTTTTT

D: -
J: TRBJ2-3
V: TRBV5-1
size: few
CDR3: CASSLAWITDTQYF
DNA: TGCGCCAGCAGCTTGGCTTGGATCACAGATACGCAGTATTTT

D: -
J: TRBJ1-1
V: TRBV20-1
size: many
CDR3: CRCGGHTEAFF
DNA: TGCAGATGCGGCGGGCACACTGAAGCTTTCTTT

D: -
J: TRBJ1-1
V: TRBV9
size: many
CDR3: CASSVEPGAQSAFF
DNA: TGTGCCAGCAGCGTAGAACCAGGGGCCCAGTCAGCTTTCTTT

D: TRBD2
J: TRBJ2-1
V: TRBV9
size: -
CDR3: CASSLRSGGMGEQFF
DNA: TGTGCCAGCAGCCTTCGAAGCGGGGGTATGGGTGAGCAGTTCTTC

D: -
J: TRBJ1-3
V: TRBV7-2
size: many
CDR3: CASSPGQLNSGNTIYF
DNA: TGTGCCAGCAGCCCCGGACAGCTCAACTCTGGAAACACCATATATTTT

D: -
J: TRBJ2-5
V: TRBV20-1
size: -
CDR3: CSARAGTALETQYF
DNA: TGCAGTGCTAGAGCCGGGACCGCCCTAGAGACCCAGTACTTC

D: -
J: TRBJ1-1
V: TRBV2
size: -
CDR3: CASSDRTSEAFF
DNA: TGTGCCAGCAGTGATAGGACAAGTGAAGCTTTCTTT

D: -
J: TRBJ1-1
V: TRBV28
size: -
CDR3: CASSLFNFLRMRGTEAFF
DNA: TGTGCCAGCAGTTTATTCAATTTCCTTCGCATGAGGGGCACTGAAGCTTTCTTT

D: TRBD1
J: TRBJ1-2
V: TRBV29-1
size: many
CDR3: CSVATGGGRYGYTF
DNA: TGCAGCGTCGCTACAGGGGGCGGACGCTATGGCTACACCTTC

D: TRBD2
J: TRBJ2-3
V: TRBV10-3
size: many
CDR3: CAIRGLASTDTQYF
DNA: TGTGCCATCAGGGGACTAGCGAGCACAGATACGCAGTATTTT

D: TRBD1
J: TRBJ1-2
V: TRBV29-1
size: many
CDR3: CSVRGQRHYGYTF
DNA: TGCAGCGTTCGGGGACAGCGACACTATGGCTACACCTTC

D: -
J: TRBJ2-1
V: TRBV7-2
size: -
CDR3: CASSFDVTYNEQFF
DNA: TGTGCCAGCAGCTTCGATGTCACCTACAATGAGCAGTTCTTC

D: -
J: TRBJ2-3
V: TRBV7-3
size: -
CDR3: CASSLRSATDTQYF
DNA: TGTGCCAGCAGCTTAAGGTCTGCCACAGATACGCAGTATTTT

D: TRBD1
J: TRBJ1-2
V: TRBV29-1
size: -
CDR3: CSVDSGTGAHNYYGYTF
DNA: TGCAGCGTTGATTCCGGGACAGGGGCCCACAACTATTATGGCTACACCTTC

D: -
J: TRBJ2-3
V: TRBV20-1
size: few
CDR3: CSVPRRGAFTDTQYF
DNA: TGCAGTGTCCCGCGACGGGGGGCTTTCACAGATACGCAGTATTTT

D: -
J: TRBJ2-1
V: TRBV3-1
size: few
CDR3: CASSPPGAYSYNEQFF
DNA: TGTGCCAGCAGCCCCCCCGGCGCCTACTCCTACAATGAGCAGTTCTTC

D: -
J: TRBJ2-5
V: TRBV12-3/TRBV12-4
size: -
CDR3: CASSFTARETQYF
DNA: TGTGCCAGCAGTTTTACGGCGAGGGAGACCCAGTACTTC

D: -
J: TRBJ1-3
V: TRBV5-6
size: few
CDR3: CASSLLQASGNTIYF
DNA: TGTGCCAGCAGCTTGCTTCAGGCCTCTGGAAACACCATATATTTT

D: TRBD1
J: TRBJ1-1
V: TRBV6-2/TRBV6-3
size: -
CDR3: CASRSIGTGGRLAEAFF
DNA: TGTGCCAGCAGAAGTATAGGGACAGGGGGCCGACTGGCTGAAGCTTTCTTT

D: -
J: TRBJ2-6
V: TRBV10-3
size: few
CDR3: CAISRDSGANVLTF
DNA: TGTGCCATCAGTAGGGACTCTGGGGCCAACGTCCTGACTTTC

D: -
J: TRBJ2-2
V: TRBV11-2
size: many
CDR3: CASSLPSGELFF
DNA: TGTGCCAGCAGCTTACCGTCGGGGGAGCTGTTTTTT

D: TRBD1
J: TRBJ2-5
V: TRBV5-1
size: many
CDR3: CASSSSRQGGTQYF
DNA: TGCGCCAGCAGTTCCTCCCGACAGGGCGGGACCCAGTACTTC